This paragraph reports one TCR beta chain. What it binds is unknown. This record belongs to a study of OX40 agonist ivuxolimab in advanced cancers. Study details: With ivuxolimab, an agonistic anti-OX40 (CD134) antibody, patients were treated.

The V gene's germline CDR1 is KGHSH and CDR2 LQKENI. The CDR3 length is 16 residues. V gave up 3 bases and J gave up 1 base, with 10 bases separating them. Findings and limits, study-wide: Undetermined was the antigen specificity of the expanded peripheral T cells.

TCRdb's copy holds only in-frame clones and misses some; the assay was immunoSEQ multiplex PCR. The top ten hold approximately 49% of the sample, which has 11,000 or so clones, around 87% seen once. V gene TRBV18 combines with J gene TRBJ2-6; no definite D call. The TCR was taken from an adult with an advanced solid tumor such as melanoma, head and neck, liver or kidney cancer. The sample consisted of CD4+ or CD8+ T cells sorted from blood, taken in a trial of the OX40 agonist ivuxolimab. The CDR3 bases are TGTGCCAGCTCACCCCAGTGGGTTTCTGGGGCCAACGTCCTGACTTTC. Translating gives CASSPQWVSGANVLTF.